This T cell receptor beta chain was identified in a study of blood T cell repertoires in COVID-19. Germline V lookup: CDR1 LGHDT, CDR2 YNNKEL (reference sequence). Trimming pared 4 bases from V and 8 bases from J, leaving 14 bases between. The CDR3 has 13 amino acids. Sequenced by immunoSEQ multiplex PCR; TCRdb stores in-frame clones only, minus some. The sample has roughly 130,000 clones; more than 75% are singletons. The TCR was taken from a man aged 60 to 69 with COVID-19, enrolled during active disease. The specimen was peripheral blood. The J gene is TRBJ1-2, the V gene TRBV3-1 (or the pseudogene TRBV3-2); D is perhaps TRBD1 (5 bases). Written as DNA, the CDR3 is TGTGCCAGCAGCCTGGACCCTCAGGGCGGCTACACCTTC. It encodes CASSLDPQGGYTF.